The next 27 T cell receptor beta chains were all read from a single sample in a study of vaccination and CD4 T cells after COVID-19. Their antigen targets remain unknown. The treatment: approximately 10-day PBMC culture with coronavirus spike peptide pools or control peptides (ViraFEST assay). The Oncomine TCR Beta short-read assay generated sequence data from the DNA of cultured CD4+ T cells. TCRdb analysed the PCR reads with MiXCR anew, one entry per CDR3 protein. The table has 7,000 to 8,500 distinct CDR3 sequences, 60% seen once; the top ten hold about 29%. The material sequenced was CD4+ T cells from blood, cultured in vitro. The receptors derive from a human donor who had recovered from COVID-19.

V usage is TRBV6-1 and J usage is TRBJ2-1; maybe TRBD2 (5 bases). CDR1 is MNHNS, CDR2 SASEGT, per germline. CDR3 length: 16 residues. Trimming took off 6 bases at V and 2 bases at J, with 17 bases between the two ends. The CDR3 DNA reads as TGTGCCAGCAGCGAGGGTAGGGTGACGACCTACAATGAGCAGTTCTTC. Translated, it gives CASSEGRVTTYNEQFF.

This clonotype turned up a few times. This chain uses TRBV15 with TRBJ1-2; 7 positions agree with TRBD1. Germline V gene data show CDR1 as LNHNV and CDR2 as YYDKDF (reference sequence). V gave up 8 bases and J gave up 3 bases; unmatched junction bases: 6. The CDR3 has 13 residues. CDR3 in amino acids: CATPVQGHYGYTF. DNA of the CDR3: TGTGCCACCCCGGTACAGGGGCACTATGGCTACACCTTC.

This clonotype is medium-sized. The chain employs TRBV11-2 and TRBJ2-2, with no clear D. Germline V gives CDR1 SGHAT, CDR2 FQNNGV. This CDR3 is built from 12 residues. The V and J ends lost 1 base and 7 bases respectively, with 4 bases between them. The CDR3 spells CASSLGVGELFF. For the CDR3, the DNA is TGTGCCAGCAGCTTAGGGGTCGGGGAGCTGTTTTTT.

The genes are TRBV12-3 or TRBV12-4 and TRBJ1-2; possible D gene TRBD1, 5 bases. This CDR3 comprises 15 residues. V was pared by 5 bases and J by 4 bases, with 17 bases between. CDR3 sequence: CASSQGIGAPYGYTF. The CDR3 region has the DNA TGTGCCAGCAGTCAAGGAATAGGGGCGCCCTATGGCTACACCTTC.

This chain connects TRBV6-7 to TRBJ1-5; D uncertain. TRBV6-7 qualifies as an ORF whose function is uncertain. The length of the CDR3 is 18 residues. With 0 bases removed from V and 7 bases from J, the gap between germline ends came to 22 bases. The chain's CDR3 is CASSYSNASPGPSQPQHF. The CDR3 DNA is TGTGCCAGCAGTTACTCGAACGCCTCGCCAGGACCATCGCAGCCCCAGCATTTT.

This rearrangement joins TRBV2 to TRBJ1-1; 10 nucleotides match TRBD1. Germline V gene data show CDR1 as SNHLY and CDR2 as FYNNEI. V shed 6 bases and J 6 bases; nucleotides not matched to a gene: 7. The CDR3 is 14 residues long. The CDR3 bases are TGTGCCAGCAGCGCGGGACAGGGGTTCGCTGAAGCTTTCTTT. Translation: CASSAGQGFAEAFF.

V and J are TRBV7-6 and TRBJ2-7; D is unresolved. The CDR3 spans 16 residues. V was trimmed by 1 base and J by 2 bases, leaving 15 bases between them. Germline V gene data show CDR1 as SGHVS and CDR2 as FNYEAQ. The CDR3 sequence: CASSLVSTGQPYEQYF. The DNA of the CDR3 is TGTGCCAGCAGCTTAGTGTCGACTGGCCAACCCTACGAGCAGTACTTC.

The CDR3 sequence is CSAPLSDTQYF. CDR3 nucleotides: TGCAGTGCTCCACTGTCAGATACGCAGTATTTT. The chain is built from TRBV20-1 and TRBJ2-3; D call uncertain. Germline CDR1 and CDR2: DFQATT and SNEGSKA (reference sequence). CDR3 length: 11 amino acids. The V end lost 5 bases, the J end lost 4 bases, and 7 bases lay between the germline ends.

This clonotype was seen more than once but under ten times. The genes are TRBV19 and TRBJ2-3, with TRBD2 matching 16 bases. Germline lookup yields CDR1 LNHDA and CDR2 SQIVND (reference sequence). The V and J ends lost 5 bases and 4 bases, in that order; junction bases with no gene match: 3. The CDR3 runs to 16 residues. CDR3 bases: TGTGCCAGTAGTTTGGGACTAGCGGGAGGGTCAGATACGCAGTATTTT. Protein product: CASSLGLAGGSDTQYF.

The chain employs TRBV20-1 and TRBJ1-1; tentatively, D is TRBD1 (6 bases). Germline V lookup: CDR1 DFQATT, CDR2 SNEGSKA (reference sequence). The CDR3 length is 14 residues. The V end lost 0 bases, the J end lost 5 bases, and 13 bases lay between the germline ends. CDR3 amino acids: CSARDRKGGTEAFF. DNA of the CDR3: TGCAGTGCTAGAGATCGGAAAGGGGGGACTGAAGCTTTCTTT.

The chain joins TRBV6-1 to TRBJ2-7; the D gene is possibly TRBD1 (6 bases). Trimming removed 3 bases at V and 6 bases at J, with 12 bases between. The CDR3 is made up of 13 amino acids. CDR1 and CDR2 (germline): MNHNS, SASEGT. CDR3 DNA sequence: TGTGCCAGCAGTGATTCAGCAGGGGTCGAGCAGTACTTC. Amino acids: CASSDSAGVEQYF.

V and J are TRBV27 and TRBJ2-3; 9 nucleotides match TRBD2. The junction had 7 bases not matched to a gene; V was cut back by 9 bases and J by 6 bases. Per germline, CDR1 MNHEY and CDR2 SMNVEV (reference sequence). The CDR3 has 13 amino acids. The CDR3 here is CARWREGDDTQYF. Written as DNA, the CDR3 is TGTGCCAGGTGGCGGGAGGGCGACGATACGCAGTATTTT.

This clonotype was picked up one time. The CDR3 sequence: CASSPTSGSGDTQYF. The CDR3 coding sequence is TGTGCCAGCAGCCCGACTAGCGGGTCCGGAGATACGCAGTATTTT. The V and J genes are TRBV11-3 and TRBJ2-3; 10 bases agree with TRBD2. The germline CDR1 and CDR2 sequences are SGHNT and YENEEA. V lost 5 bases and J lost 5; bases outside the gene matches: 7. This CDR3 has 15 residues.

This clonotype showed up just a few times. V gene TRBV20-1 combines with J gene TRBJ2-2, with D possibly matching TRBD2 (6 bases). V was pared by 6 bases and J by 4 bases, with 12 bases between. The CDR3 extends over 13 amino acids. The germline V gene has CDR1 DFQATT and CDR2 SNEGSKA (reference sequence). CDR3 sequence: CSAARGGTGELFF. The CDR3 DNA follows: TGCAGTGCAGCGCGGGGTGGCACCGGGGAGCTGTTTTTT.

This clonotype was counted between two and nine times. CDR3 nucleotides: TGTGCCAGCAGTCCCCGGACAGGGAATGGCTACACCTTC. Its protein is CASSPRTGNGYTF. The rearrangement joins TRBV12-3 or TRBV12-4 to TRBJ1-2; TRBD1 matches 8 bases. Germline trimming cut 5 bases from V and 6 bases from J; bases unmatched to any gene: 5. This CDR3 comprises 13 residues.

The rearrangement uses TRBV19 and TRBJ1-1; 7 bases fit TRBD1. Germline V gives CDR1 LNHDA, CDR2 SQIVND (reference sequence). This CDR3 has 14 amino acids. Unmatched junction bases numbered 6, after V lost 6 bases and J lost 2 bases. CDR3 sequence: CASRGGTDNTEAFF. The CDR3 nucleotides read TGTGCCAGTAGGGGCGGGACAGATAACACTGAAGCTTTCTTT.

This chain uses TRBV20-1 with TRBJ2-5; D unresolved. CDR3 length: 13 residues. Trimming took off 0 bases at V and 4 bases at J, with 9 bases between the two ends. Germline V CDR1 and CDR2: DFQATT, SNEGSKA (reference sequence). CDR3 sequence (DNA): TGCAGTGCTAGAGATGGTAGAACAGAGACCCAGTACTTC. This encodes CSARDGRTETQYF.

The chain is built from TRBV4-1 and TRBJ1-2; TRBD1 is a possible D gene (5 bases). Germline V lookup: CDR1 MGHRA, CDR2 YSYEKL. This CDR3 has 14 amino acids. The V gene lost 4 bases and the J gene lost 5 bases, with 14 bases spanning the gap. CDR3 protein: CASSRANTGYGYTF. In nucleotides, the CDR3 is TGCGCCAGCAGCCGGGCCAATACAGGTTATGGCTACACCTTC.

This clonotype was found once. This rearrangement joins TRBV6-5 to TRBJ1-6; D is unresolved. From germline, CDR1 is MNHEY and CDR2 SVGAGI. There are 16 residues in the CDR3. V was shortened by 2 bases and J by 3 bases, with 11 bases between the two germline ends. In DNA form, the CDR3 reads TGTGCCAGCAGTTACATCCAAGGGAACTATAATTCACCCCTCCACTTT. Its translation: CASSYIQGNYNSPLHF.

About this clonotype: The junction departs from germline at one end; a sequencing error may be responsible. CDR3 sequence reads: CLMRAAQETQYF. The CDR3 coding sequence is TGCTTAATGCGAGCGGCCCAAGAGACCCAGTACTTC. The chain employs TRBV6-1 and TRBJ2-5, with a weak D call TRBD2 (5 bases). CDR1 and CDR2 (germline): MNHNS, SASEGT. The CDR3 runs 12 residues.

The gene calls are TRBV6-2 or TRBV6-3 and TRBJ1-5; no clear D gene. Trimming took off 2 bases at V and 4 bases at J, with 9 bases between the two ends. The CDR3 extends over 14 amino acids. Germline-derived CDR1 and CDR2 are MNHEY and SVGEGT. CDR3 DNA: TGTGCCAGCAGTTACATCTCTTGGAATCAGCCCCAGCATTTT. Its translation is CASSYISWNQPQHF.

The genes are TRBV7-2 and TRBJ2-7, with TRBD2 matching over 8 bases. CDR3 length equals 15 residues. The germline V gene has CDR1 SGHTA and CDR2 FQGNSA. V shed 1 base, J shed 3 bases, and the junction held 5 bases outside the gene matches. CDR3 in amino acids: CASSLGSGGGYEQYF. Written as DNA, the CDR3 is TGTGCCAGCAGCTTAGGATCGGGGGGGGGCTACGAGCAGTACTTC.

This clonotype was seen a single time. The chain couples TRBV6-1 to TRBJ2-7, with D maybe TRBD1 (6 bases). The CDR3 sequence is 17 residues long. Between the trimmed V and J ends, which lost 4 bases and 0 bases, there was a span of 19 bases. The germline V gene encodes CDR1 MNHNS and CDR2 SASEGT. The CDR3 region is CASSGYSSRDTSYEQYF. In DNA, the CDR3 is TGTGCCAGCAGTGGTTACTCCAGCCGGGACACCTCCTACGAGCAGTACTTC.

This clonotype has just one count. The chain uses TRBV7-3 and TRBJ1-1; a weak D match, TRBD1 (6 bases). The CDR3 is 13 residues long. V lost 6 bases, J lost 0 bases, and 8 bases lay in between. Germline CDR1 and CDR2: SGHTA and FQGTGA. The CDR3 reads CASSGQLNTEAFF. CDR3 nucleotides: TGTGCCAGCAGTGGACAGCTGAACACTGAAGCTTTCTTT. Full variable domain (rest looked up from reference TRBV7-3 and TRBJ1-1): GAGVSQTPSNKVTEKGKYVELRCDPISGHTALYWYRQSLGQGPEFLIYFQGTGAADDSGLPNDRFFAVRPEGSVSTLKIQRTERGDSAVYLCASSGQLNTEAFFGQGTRLTVV.

The V and J genes are TRBV4-3 and TRBJ2-1, with 7 bases fitting TRBD2. With V trimmed by 4 bases and J by 9 bases, 15 bases remained unmatched. The CDR3 totals 16 residues. Per germline, CDR1 LGHNA and CDR2 YSLEER. The DNA of the CDR3 is TGCGCCAGCAGCCCTCGGTTTCTAGCGGAGGACTTTGAGCAGTTCTTC. It is translated as CASSPRFLAEDFEQFF.

This chain uses TRBV24-1 with TRBJ2-7; D gene unclear. The V gene's germline CDR1 is KGHDR and CDR2 SFDVKD. V was cut by 3 bases and J by 4 bases, with 3 bases left in between. This CDR3 region has 11 residues. CDR3 nucleotide sequence: TGTGCCACCAGTGATAAGTACGAGCAGTACTTC. This sequence encodes CATSDKYEQYF.

The J gene is TRBJ1-1, the V gene TRBV7-2; D is ambiguous. Germline CDR1 and CDR2: SGHTA and FQGNSA. The CDR3 loop spans 15 amino acids. V was shortened by 2 bases and J by 3 bases, with 13 bases between the two germline ends. In DNA form, the CDR3 reads TGTGCCAGCAGCTTATGGTCAAATGTCGACACTGAAGCTTTCTTT. Residues: CASSLWSNVDTEAFF.